This T cell receptor beta chain was sequenced in a study of blood T cell repertoires in COVID-19. Study overall: The cDNA or gDNA used as material had been derived from T cells, B-cell-depleted T cells, or PBMCs.

Enrolled through a virtual design, the participants were between about 18 and 100 years of age and came from 24 US areas. Clinical histories supplied by participants themselves formed the basis of cohort assignment. Recovery meant two consecutive negative NP/OP PCR tests, professional clearance, or resolved symptoms. This clone was counted many times. There are 14 residues in the CDR3. Between the trimmed V and J ends, which lost 3 bases and 7 bases, there was a span of 18 bases. Germline values: CDR1 GTSNPN, CDR2 SVGIG (reference sequence). The table came from immunoSEQ multiplex PCR; TCRdb's copy has only in-frame clones and leaves some out. The top ten hold 6% to 6.5% of the sample, which has 170,000 or so clones, about 85% seen once.

The chain carries TRBV30 and TRBJ1-2, with D perhaps TRBD1 (6 bases). The sequenced sample consisted of PBMCs or T cells enriched from blood (not recorded which). The TCR originated in a man aged 35 to 55 who had recovered from COVID-19. The CDR3 sequence: CAWRRFVGAAGYTF. DNA for the CDR3: TGTGCCTGGAGGCGGTTCGTGGGGGCAGCTGGCTACACCTTC.